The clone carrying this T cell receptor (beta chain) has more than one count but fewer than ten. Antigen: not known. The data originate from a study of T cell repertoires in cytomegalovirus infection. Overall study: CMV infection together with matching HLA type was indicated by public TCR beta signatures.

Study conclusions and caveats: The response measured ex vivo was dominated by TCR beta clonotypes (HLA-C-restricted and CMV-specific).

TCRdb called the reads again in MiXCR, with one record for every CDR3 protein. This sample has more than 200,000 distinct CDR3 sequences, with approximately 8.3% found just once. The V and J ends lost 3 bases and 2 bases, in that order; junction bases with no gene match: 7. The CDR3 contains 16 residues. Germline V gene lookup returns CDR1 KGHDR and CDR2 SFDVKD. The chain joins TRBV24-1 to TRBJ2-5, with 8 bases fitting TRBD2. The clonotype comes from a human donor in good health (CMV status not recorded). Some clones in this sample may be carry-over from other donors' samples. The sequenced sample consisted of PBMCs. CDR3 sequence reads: CATSDTRTSQQETQYF. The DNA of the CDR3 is TGTGCCACCAGTGATACCAGGACTAGCCAACAAGAGACCCAGTACTTC.